The present TCR beta chain was sequenced within a study of T cell responses to AZD1222 COVID-19 vaccine (dated by TCRdb to about 2021). Regarding the study in general: AZD1222 recipients with second doses at about 4 weeks or about 12 weeks were pooled, because spike-specific TCR depth and breadth did not differ between schedules. A total of 230 to 250 trial participants underwent TCR sequencing, of whom under 220 had received two doses of AZD1222 and around 26 had received two doses of the MenACWY control vaccine. Enrollment into the trials was organized by age into subgroups of 18-55, 56-69 and 70-plus years, and those subgroups contained about 160, 30 and 59 TCR-sequenced participants, respectively.

The sample's time point label, decoded: baseline before first vaccination. Vaccinee samples were obtained from the UK trials COV001 and COV002, which included a single-blind randomized controlled phase 2/3 trial of AZD1222 (ChAdOx1 nCoV-19) in healthy adults. For TCRbeta chain sequencing, PBMC samples were collected from trial participants at day 0 and at day 28 after the second dose. CDR1 SGDLS and CDR2 YYNGEE are derived from the germline V gene. The trim is 3 bases for V and 2 bases for J, with a gap of 6 bases between the germline ends. Counted from cysteine to phenylalanine, this CDR3 has 13 amino acids. The DNA shown is the 39-base CDR3, in frame from base 1. This clone showed up just a few times. This clone's antigen is unknown. One base away there is no much larger clone; base qualities are not given. General findings and caveats noted by the study authors: Because no day 14 peak-response samples were available, the repertoires could be characterized only after the peak T cell response. Conclusions about previously exposed vaccinees were limited because only a handful of AZD1222 recipients were SARS-CoV-2 seropositive at baseline. Nearly half of unique spike-specific TCRs reportedly recognized epitopes outside regions mutated in the B.1.351 and B.1.1.7 variants. The 56-69-year group was small, and its depth increase did not reach significance, likely because of low power. Most participants were white British and females outnumbered males, and the authors suggested that clonal diversity may have been underestimated. Vaccine-associated CD4 TCRs spanned the whole spike protein, with dominant responses in regions 160-218 and 743-854. After two AZD1222 doses, both the breadth and the depth of spike-specific TCRs were significantly higher than at day 0 and than in MenACWY recipients.

The CDR3 regions of human TCRbeta chains were analyzed by immunosequencing. The original pipeline was this. Repertoire TCRs were matched against a reference library of SARS-CoV-2-specific TCRs generated with the MIRA antigen-specificity platform. Breadth was defined as the fraction of unique TCRs that were SARS-CoV-2-associated. Depth was defined as the fraction of total T cells that were SARS-CoV-2-associated. Using the MIRA data, every spike-specific TCR was mapped to the spike region that the TCR reacted to and assigned to either a CD4 or a CD8 class. Log10-transformed breadth and depth values were compared by one-way ANOVA with Sidak's multiple comparisons tests. TCRdb limited this immuneACCESS table to in-frame rearrangements with V and J called. A share of clones is missing; checked studies link under half to unresolved V genes, and the rest is unexplained. V, J and clone size reflect that table, while D and trimming were determined from the DNA. This sample has about 160,000 clones in its table, and roughly nine tenths of those were observed once. 6.9% of the sample is held by the ten biggest clonotypes.

This clonotype was obtained from an adult in good health. The sample here was peripheral blood, taken on day 0 of AZD1222 vaccination. The rearrangement combines TRBV9 with TRBJ1-5, with no confident D gene call. In nucleotide form, the sequence is TGTGCCAGCAGCGCGGGCGGCAATCAGCCCCAGCATTTT. Translated, it reads CASSAGGNQPQHF.